The following is a TCR beta chain sequence with its context. The V segment lost 4 bases and the J segment 4 bases; nucleotides outside the gene matches: 9. CDR1 SGDLS and CDR2 YYNGEE come from the germline V gene. CDR3 length: 17 amino acids. Some clones are missing from TCRdb's copy, which holds only in-frame ones; the method was immunoSEQ multiplex PCR. This table has around 65,000 clones, 80% to 90% appearing once. This sample is part of a study of technical replicates of blood from a few donors. Material: PBMCs. This receptor was identified in a human donor in good health. Some clones in this sample may be carry-over from other donors' samples. The chain links TRBV9 to TRBJ2-5; 14 bases agree with TRBD2. This CDR3 reads CASSYTGTSGRGETQYF. The CDR3 nucleotides are TGTGCCAGCAGCTATACCGGGACTAGCGGGAGAGGAGAGACCCAGTACTTC.